This T cell receptor (beta chain) emerged from a study of shared clonotypes between healthy human individuals. Study-wide background: Each donor's CD4 naive and CD4 memory cells filled three plates apiece, CD8 naive two, and CD8 memory one.

With regard to this clone: Antigen: not known.

Points from the study as a whole: Estimated richness was generally greater in naive than memory subsets. In contrast to clonotypes shared by all four donors, non-shared clonotypes had lower generation probabilities.

With 4 bases clipped from V and 2 bases from J, the junction kept 8 bases outside the gene matches. The CDR3 runs to 16 residues. The germline V gene has CDR1 SGHRS and CDR2 YFSETQ. Investigators spread the genomic DNA of each subset evenly over several immunoSEQ plates. Data came from immunoSEQ multiplex PCR; TCRdb stores just in-frame clones and leaves some out. The repertoire includes 2.3 million or so clones, approximately 95% of them detected once, and 0.39% sits in the top ten. The clonotype comes from a man aged 18 to 30 in good health. Some clones in this sample may be carry-over from other donors' samples. The chain joins TRBV5-1 to TRBJ2-3, with 9 bases lining up with TRBD2. The sequencing input was naive CD4+ T cells from PBMCs. This sample's subset: CD45RA+ positively selected. CDR3 nucleotide sequence: TGCGCCAGCAGCCCAGGGGCTAGCGGGGACACAGATACGCAGTATTTT. It translates to CASSPGASGDTDTQYF.